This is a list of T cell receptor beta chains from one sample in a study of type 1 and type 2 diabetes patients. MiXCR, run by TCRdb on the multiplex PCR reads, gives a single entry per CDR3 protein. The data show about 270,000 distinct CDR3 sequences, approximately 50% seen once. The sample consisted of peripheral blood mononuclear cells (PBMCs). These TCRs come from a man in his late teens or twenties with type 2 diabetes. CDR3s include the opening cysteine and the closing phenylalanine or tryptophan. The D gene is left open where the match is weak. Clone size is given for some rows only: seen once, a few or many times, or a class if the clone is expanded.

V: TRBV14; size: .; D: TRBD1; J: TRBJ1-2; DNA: TGTGCCAGCAGCCAAGACAGGACAGGGAAGGGCTACACCTTC; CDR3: CASSQDRTGKGYTF
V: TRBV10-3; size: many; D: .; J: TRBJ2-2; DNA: TGTGCCATCAATTTAGCGGCAGAGGGCGGGGAGCTGTTTTTT; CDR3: CAINLAAEGGELFF
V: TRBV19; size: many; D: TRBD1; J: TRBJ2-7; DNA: TGTGCCACCAACTCCGGGACAGGGGGCCCCCACGAGCAGTACTTC; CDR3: CATNSGTGGPHEQYF
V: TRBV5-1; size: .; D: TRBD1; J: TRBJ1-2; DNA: TGCGCCAGCAGCTCGATCGGGACAGGGTCCGACTATGGCTACACCTTC; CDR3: CASSSIGTGSDYGYTF
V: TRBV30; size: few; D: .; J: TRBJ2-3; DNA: TGTGCCTGGATTTCAAAAACGGACGACACAGATACGCAGTATTTT; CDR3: CAWISKTDDTDTQYF
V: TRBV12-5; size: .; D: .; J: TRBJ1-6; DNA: TGTGCTAGTGCCCTGAACTCGGTTTCACCCCTCCACTTT; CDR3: CASALNSVSPLHF
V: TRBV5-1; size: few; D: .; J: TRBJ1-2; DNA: TGCGCCAGCAGCTTCCGGGATTATGGCTACACCTTC; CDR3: CASSFRDYGYTF
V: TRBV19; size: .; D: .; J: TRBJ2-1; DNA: TGTGTCAGTAAATCGGACTCCTACAATGAGCAGTTCTTC; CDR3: CVSKSDSYNEQFF
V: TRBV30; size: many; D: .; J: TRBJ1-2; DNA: TGTGCCTGGAACGCCGGGGTAGACTATGGCTACACCTTC; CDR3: CAWNAGVDYGYTF
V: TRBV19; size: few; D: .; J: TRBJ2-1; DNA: TGTGCCAGTAGTATGCTAGCCGATGAGCAGTTCTTC; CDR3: CASSMLADEQFF
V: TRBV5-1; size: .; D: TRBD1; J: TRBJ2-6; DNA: TGCGCCAGCAGGGTCGGGACAGGGGCCCCTAGGGCCAACGTCCTGACTTTC; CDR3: CASRVGTGAPRANVLTF
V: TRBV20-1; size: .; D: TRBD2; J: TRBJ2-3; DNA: TGCAGTGCCCTAACCAGCGGGAGCGGCACAGATACGCAGTATTTT; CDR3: CSALTSGSGTDTQYF
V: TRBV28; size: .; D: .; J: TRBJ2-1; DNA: TGTGCCAGCAGGGCGACAGGAGGGGATGAGCAGTTCTTC; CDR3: CASRATGGDEQFF
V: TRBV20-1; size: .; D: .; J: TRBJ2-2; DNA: TGCAGTGCTAGTCCCAGGGTCCATCCCGGGGAGCTGTTTTTT; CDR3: CSASPRVHPGELFF
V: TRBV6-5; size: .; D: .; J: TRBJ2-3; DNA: TGTGCCAGCAGTACCGCGGCCACAGATACGCAGTATTTT; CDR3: CASSTAATDTQYF
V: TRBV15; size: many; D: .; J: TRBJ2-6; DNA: TGTGCCACCAGCTCCACGGATTACTCTGGGGCCAACGTCCTGACTTTC; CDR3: CATSSTDYSGANVLTF
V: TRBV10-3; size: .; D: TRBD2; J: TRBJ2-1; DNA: TGTGCCATCAGTGAGTCGTTCGCTGGGACTAGCGGGGCCTACACTGAGCAGTTCTTC; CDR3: CAISESFAGTSGAYTEQFF
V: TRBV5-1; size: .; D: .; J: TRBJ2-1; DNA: TGCGCCAGCAGCTTGTCCGGTCCCGATCAGTCTGAGCAGTTCTTC; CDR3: CASSLSGPDQSEQFF
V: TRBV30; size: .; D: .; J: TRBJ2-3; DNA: TGTGCCTGGAGTGCCAGGGGTAGTTTAGCAGATACGCAGTATTTT; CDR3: CAWSARGSLADTQYF
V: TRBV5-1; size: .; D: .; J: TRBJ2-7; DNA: TGCGCCAGCAGCTTGGGGCTAAATTTAGGTGAGCAGTACTTC; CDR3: CASSLGLNLGEQYF
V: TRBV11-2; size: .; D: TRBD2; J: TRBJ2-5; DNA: TGTGCCAGCAGCTCTAGGACTCTAGCGGTCTCGGAGACCCAGTACTTC; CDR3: CASSSRTLAVSETQYF
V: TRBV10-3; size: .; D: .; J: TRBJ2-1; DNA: TGTGCCATCAGTGAGGATACTTCGGTTAGCGGTTACAATGAGCAGTTCTTC; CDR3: CAISEDTSVSGYNEQFF
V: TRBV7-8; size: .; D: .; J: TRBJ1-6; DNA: TGTGCCAGCAGCCCATCCGGGACCACGTTAACCCTCCACTTT; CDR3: CASSPSGTTLTLHF